These 32 T cell receptor beta chains originate from one sample sequenced in a study of spatial heterogeneity in lung cancer. Time point of the sample: sample taken at primary tumor resection. MiXCR was run by TCRdb on the 5' RACE reads, yielding one entry per CDR3 protein. The profile shows 85,000 to 100,000 distinct CDR3 sequences, 10% to 15% of them singletons. The source material was PBMCs, sampled at surgery. The receptors come from a male donor with early-stage non-small cell lung cancer.

CDR3 sequence (DNA): TGCGCCAGCAGCTTGGTCACGGGGCGAGGCACCGGGGAGCTGTTTTTT. Translation gives CASSLVTGRGTGELFF. The rearrangement links TRBV5-1 to TRBJ2-2; tentatively, D is TRBD1 or TRBD2 (5 bases each). The V and J ends lost 0 bases and 4 bases respectively, with 13 bases between them. Germline assignment: CDR1 SGHRS and CDR2 YFSETQ. The CDR3 sequence is 16 residues long.

In DNA form, the CDR3 reads TGTGCCAGTAGTCTGACTAGCGTGCTGGACGAGCAGTACTTC. As protein: CASSLTSVLDEQYF. The V call is TRBV19, the J call TRBJ2-7, with 8 bases matching TRBD2. After removal of 5 bases from V and 5 bases from J, the junction contained 8 bases not matched to a gene. Per germline, CDR1 LNHDA and CDR2 SQIVND (reference sequence). The CDR3 is 14 amino acids.

The rearrangement uses TRBV7-3 and TRBJ2-2; TRBD2 matches 9 bases. Germline assignment: CDR1 SGHTA and CDR2 FQGTGA. The CDR3 length is 16 residues. V lost 1 base and J lost 2; bases outside the gene matches: 2. CDR3 in amino acids: CASSLNSGGNTGELFF. The CDR3 nucleotides are TGTGCCAGCAGCTTAAATAGCGGGGGAAACACCGGGGAGCTGTTTTTT.

This clonotype was observed a handful of times. Here the CDR3 reads CASSQIGQAGGTSYEQYF. As DNA, the CDR3 is TGTGCCAGCAGCCAGATCGGACAAGCGGGGGGAACGTCCTACGAGCAGTACTTC. The chain uses TRBV11-2 and TRBJ2-7; TRBD2 matches 9 bases. V shed 5 bases and J 1 base; nucleotides not matched to a gene: 15. The CDR3 length is 18 residues. The germline gives CDR1 SGHAT, CDR2 FQNNGV.

This clonotype has at least ten counts. V usage is TRBV29-1 and J usage is TRBJ2-3; D possibly corresponds to TRBD1 (5 bases). The V gene lost 1 base and the J gene lost 8 bases, with 16 bases spanning the gap. The germline V gene has CDR1 SQVTM and CDR2 ANQGSEA. The CDR3 contains 14 residues. CDR3 in DNA: TGCAGCGTTGAAGCCCATCCTAGGGGTGGTACGCAGTATTTT. It is translated as CSVEAHPRGGTQYF.

The chain couples TRBV20-1 to TRBJ2-1; D remains ambiguous. The germline V gene encodes CDR1 DFQATT and CDR2 SNEGSKA (reference sequence). The CDR3 has 14 residues. V lost 2 bases, J lost 0 bases, and 8 bases lay in between. This CDR3 reads CSARPAHSYNEQFF. Here the CDR3 DNA reads TGCAGTGCTAGACCAGCGCACTCCTACAATGAGCAGTTCTTC.

This clonotype was observed at least ten times. The chain uses TRBV9 and TRBJ2-3; D gene ambiguous. Trimming left V 0 bases short and J 0 bases short, with 8 bases between. This CDR3 has 15 amino acids. CDR1 SGDLS and CDR2 YYNGEE come from the germline V gene. This chain's CDR3 is CASSVGVPSTDTQYF. The CDR3 DNA reads TGTGCCAGCAGCGTAGGAGTACCTAGCACAGATACGCAGTATTTT.

This chain uses TRBV6-6 with TRBJ1-5; D is possibly TRBD1 (5 bases). Germline V gene sequence: CDR1 MNHNY, CDR2 SVGAGI (reference sequence). V gave up 5 bases and J gave up 4 bases, with 18 bases separating them. The CDR3 consists of 16 residues. The CDR3 DNA follows: TGTGCCAGCAGTCACGACAGTAACCGGGGGAATCAGCCCCAGCATTTT. Protein sequence: CASSHDSNRGNQPQHF.

This clonotype was seen a handful of times. An end of the junction differs from the germline gene, which may be a read error. The CDR3 loop reads CASSKEALGLAKNIQYF. CDR3 DNA: TGTGCCAGCAGCAAAGAGGCCCTCGGGCTAGCCAAAAACATTCAGTACTTC. The chain links TRBV4-2 to TRBJ2-4; no definite D call. This CDR3 contains 17 residues. CDR1 and CDR2 (germline): LGHNA, YNFKEQ.

This clonotype was detected a few times. The chain recombines TRBV20-1 with TRBJ1-5; 7 nucleotides agree with TRBD1. V was pared by 1 base and J by 6 bases, with 3 bases of the junction left unmatched. This CDR3 spans 13 amino acids. CDR1 is DFQATT, CDR2 SNEGSKA, per germline (reference sequence). CDR3 sequence: CSARGQGGQPQHF. For the CDR3, the DNA is TGCAGTGCTAGAGGACAGGGAGGTCAGCCCCAGCATTTT.

There are many counts of this clonotype. Mismatch with germline at one junction end may stem from a read error. V and J are TRBV12-3 or TRBV12-4 and TRBJ2-1; no reliable D call. The CDR3 covers 13 residues. The CDR3 region has the DNA TGTGCCAGCAGCTTAGGGTCGTCGAATGAGCAGTTCTTC. Its translation: CASSLGSSNEQFF.

The chain has TRBV12-3 or TRBV12-4 and TRBJ1-1; 7 nucleotides line up with TRBD1. This CDR3 region has 15 residues. V was clipped by 5 bases and J by 6 bases; unmatched bases: 12. The CDR3 sequence: CASSTTTGTRAEAFF. In DNA, the CDR3 is TGTGCCAGCAGTACGACGACAGGGACAAGGGCTGAAGCTTTCTTT.

The CDR3 coding sequence is TGTGCCAGCAGCCCCCACCGAGGGTATCAAGAGACCCAGTACTTC. It specifies CASSPHRGYQETQYF. V and J are TRBV3-1 and TRBJ2-5, with D possibly being TRBD2 (5 bases). The CDR3 is 15 amino acids. V was trimmed by 4 bases and J by 2 bases, leaving 14 bases between them. Germline loops: CDR1 LGHDT, CDR2 YNNKEL (reference sequence).

This clonotype was counted between two and nine times. The chain links TRBV24-1 to TRBJ2-3; TRBD2 aligns across 15 bases. This CDR3 region has 18 residues. With 9 bases clipped from V and 1 base from J, the junction kept 10 bases outside the gene matches. CDR1 and CDR2 from the germline V gene are KGHDR and SFDVKD. CDR3: CATESRTSGREGTDTQYF. The CDR3 nucleotides are TGTGCCACCGAATCGAGGACTAGCGGGAGGGAGGGCACAGATACGCAGTATTTT.

This clonotype was seen only a few times. The chain links TRBV28 to TRBJ2-1, with D perhaps TRBD1 or TRBD2 (5 bases each). The germline V and J ends were trimmed by 6 bases and 8 bases, with 17 bases remaining between them. CDR1 is MDHEN, CDR2 SYDVKM, per germline. The CDR3 has 14 amino acids. The CDR3 protein is CASSTGPLNHEQFF. CDR3 coding DNA: TGTGCCAGCAGCACGGGGCCCCTAAACCATGAGCAGTTCTTC.

At least ten counts were recorded for this clonotype. The gene calls are TRBV28 and TRBJ2-5, with D hard to call. The germline gives CDR1 MDHEN, CDR2 SYDVKM. Trimming shortened V by 3 bases and J by 0 bases, and 5 bases separated the two germline ends. The CDR3 loop spans 13 amino acids. The CDR3 spells CASSFNHQETQYF. CDR3 DNA: TGTGCCAGCAGTTTTAACCACCAAGAGACCCAGTACTTC.

The gene calls are TRBV10-3 and TRBJ2-6; D call uncertain. The V and J ends lost 2 bases and 0 bases respectively, with 11 bases between them. Germline assignment: CDR1 ENHRY and CDR2 SYGVKD. The CDR3 spans 17 residues. CDR3 in amino acids: CAISEDNTNSGANVLTF. CDR3 sequence (DNA): TGTGCCATCAGTGAGGATAATACAAACTCTGGGGCCAACGTCCTGACTTTC.

There are a few counts of this clonotype. V usage is TRBV5-1 and J usage is TRBJ1-2; no reliable D call. V was cut by 4 bases and J by 0 bases, with 13 bases left in between. The germline gives CDR1 SGHRS, CDR2 YFSETQ. The CDR3 totals 15 residues. Here the CDR3 DNA reads TGCGCCAGCAGCGAACAACCCAATTCTAACTATGGCTACACCTTC. Translating it yields CASSEQPNSNYGYTF.

In this sample, this clonotype turned up many times. This rearrangement joins TRBV7-6 to TRBJ2-7, with 9 bases identical to TRBD2. Germline CDR1 SGHVS, CDR2 FNYEAQ. Losses at the gene ends were 4 bases for V and 4 bases for J; bases not matched to a gene: 11. The CDR3 has 16 amino acids. The CDR3 DNA reads TGTGCCAGCAGCTCTTACCCTAGCGGGACTTTATACGAGCAGTACTTC. Translation: CASSSYPSGTLYEQYF.

This clonotype was observed at least ten times. V gene TRBV7-2 combines with J gene TRBJ2-3; 10 bases line up with TRBD1. The CDR3 length is 13 residues. J gave up 3 bases and V 11 bases, and 5 bases lay outside the gene matches. CDR1 and CDR2 (germline): SGHTA, FQGNSA. CDR3 coding DNA: TGTGCCCTGCGGGACAGGGGTACAGATACGCAGTATTTT. This encodes CALRDRGTDTQYF.

This chain uses TRBV20-1 with TRBJ2-2; 11 positions match TRBD2. The CDR3 has 15 residues. The V gene end was trimmed by 3 bases and the J gene end by 5 bases; junction bases not matched to a gene: 5. CDR1 is DFQATT, CDR2 SNEGSKA, per germline (reference sequence). CDR3 DNA: TGCAGTGCTAGCGGGGCTAGCGGGAGGACCGGGGAGCTGTTTTTT. Translating gives CSASGASGRTGELFF.

This clonotype was found a few times. The chain is built from TRBV4-3 and TRBJ2-4, with D maybe TRBD2 (5 bases). The CDR3 has 16 amino acids. Germline loops: CDR1 LGHNA, CDR2 YSLEER. The germline V and J ends were trimmed by 0 bases and 1 base, with 10 bases remaining between them. CDR3 residues: CASSQDRAGAKNIQYF. The CDR3 region has the DNA TGCGCCAGCAGCCAAGATCGGGCGGGCGCCAAAAACATTCAGTACTTC.

This clonotype was observed once. Given the absence of the conserved phenylalanine or tryptophan at the CDR3 end, a read error is likely. The chain uses TRBV9 and TRBJ2-3; 8 bases align to TRBD2. Germline V lookup: CDR1 SGDLS, CDR2 YYNGEE. The trim removed 3 bases at V and 4 bases at J, leaving 13 bases unmatched. The CDR3 is made up of 17 amino acids. The CDR3 here is CASSEKPPGLVPDTQYL. The CDR3, as DNA: TGTGCCAGCAGCGAAAAACCACCGGGACTAGTCCCAGATACGCAGTATCTT.

This clonotype was observed at least ten times. The chain is built from TRBV20-1 and TRBJ2-6, with D perhaps assigned TRBD1 or TRBD2 (5 bases each). Trimming pared 6 bases from V and 0 bases from J, leaving 21 bases between. Germline loops: CDR1 DFQATT, CDR2 SNEGSKA (reference sequence). This CDR3 is 18 amino acids long. DNA of the CDR3: TGCAGTGCCCCTAGAGACGGGACGGTATCCTCTGGGGCCAACGTCCTGACTTTC. Encoded protein: CSAPRDGTVSSGANVLTF.

This clonotype was seen at least ten times. The chain uses TRBV7-3 and TRBJ2-3, with 11 bases identical to TRBD1. V shed 0 bases and J 6 bases; nucleotides not matched to a gene: 8. The CDR3 sequence is 17 residues long. CDR1 and CDR2 (germline): SGHTA, FQGTGA. CDR3 loop: CASSLTGGQGAGDTQYF. In DNA, the CDR3 is TGTGCCAGCAGCTTAACAGGAGGACAGGGGGCCGGGGATACGCAGTATTTT. The whole variable domain, filled in from reference TRBV7-3 and TRBJ2-3, reads GAGVSQTPSNKVTEKGKYVELRCDPISGHTALYWYRQSLGQGPEFLIYFQGTGAADDSGLPNDRFFAVRPEGSVSTLKIQRTERGDSAVYLCASSLTGGQGAGDTQYFGPGTRLTVL.

This clonotype was observed a handful of times. The chain has TRBV5-1 and TRBJ2-2; weak D call: TRBD2 (6 bases). The V gene's germline CDR1 is SGHRS and CDR2 YFSETQ. V lost 4 bases and J 4 bases, leaving 14 bases between the germline ends. The CDR3 loop spans 15 amino acids. This CDR3 reads CASSPLEGSTGELFF. Here the CDR3 DNA reads TGCGCCAGCAGCCCATTGGAGGGTAGCACCGGGGAGCTGTTTTTT.

This clonotype has just a few counts. The CDR3 nucleotides are TGCAGTGCTAGAGCGGGGACGCCCCTCCACTTT. Residues: CSARAGTPLHF. V gene TRBV20-1 combines with J gene TRBJ1-6; a weak D match, TRBD1 (5 bases). From germline, CDR1 is DFQATT and CDR2 SNEGSKA (reference sequence). V lost 1 base, J lost 13 bases, and 8 bases lay in between. The CDR3 runs 11 residues.

This clonotype showed up just a few times. The chain joins TRBV7-9 to TRBJ2-3; no firm D call. The germline V gene encodes CDR1 SEHNR and CDR2 FQNEAQ (reference sequence). The CDR3 length is 12 residues. The germline V and J ends were trimmed by 1 base and 7 bases, with 6 bases remaining between them. The CDR3 protein is CASSLDSYTQYF. DNA for the CDR3: TGTGCCAGCAGCTTAGACTCTTATACGCAGTATTTT.

This clonotype was counted only a few times. J is TRBJ2-5 and V is TRBV14; D remains unclear. Trimming left V 1 base short and J 1 base short, with 10 bases between. CDR1 is SGHDN, CDR2 FVKESK, per germline. The CDR3 loop spans 15 amino acids. The CDR3 here is CASSQAIRSQETQYF. The DNA for the CDR3 is TGTGCCAGCAGCCAAGCTATTCGGAGCCAAGAGACCCAGTACTTC.

This clonotype was seen a handful of times. The CDR3, as DNA: TGTGCCATCAGTGAGTCGTTAGGCCAGAACAATGAGCAGTTCTTC. It codes for CAISESLGQNNEQFF. The genes are TRBV10-3 and TRBJ2-1; D is uncertain. In germline, CDR1 is ENHRY, CDR2 SYGVKD. V lost 0 bases to trimming and J lost 5 bases, with 11 bases between them. The CDR3 loop spans 15 amino acids.

V gene TRBV12-3 or TRBV12-4 combines with J gene TRBJ2-7; no definite D call. CDR3 length: 15 amino acids. V lost 5 bases to trimming and J lost 0 bases, with 14 bases between them. CDR3: CASSLRSGTSYEQYF. The CDR3 DNA reads TGTGCCAGCAGTCTTCGTTCAGGTACCTCCTACGAGCAGTACTTC.

This clonotype has a handful of counts. This sequence joins TRBV10-3 and TRBJ2-7; 7 nucleotides align to TRBD1. Germline values: CDR1 ENHRY, CDR2 SYGVKD. The CDR3 covers 14 residues. The trim removed 5 bases at V and 1 base at J, leaving 5 bases unmatched. DNA of the CDR3: TGTGCCATCAGTTCCCAGGGACAGTCCTACGAGCAGTACTTC. Translated, it gives CAISSQGQSYEQYF.